The clone carrying this TCR beta chain occurred once. Antigen: not known. From germline, CDR1 is MNHNS and CDR2 SASEGT. The CDR3 sequence is 15 residues long. The ends lost 5 bases at V and 5 bases at J; junction bases unmatched: 10. These data originate in a study of OX40 agonist ivuxolimab in advanced cancers. Whole-study findings and limits: Relatively little clonal expansion, among the lowest observed, appeared in partial responders at 0.1-3.0 mg/kg. Expanded clones were, on average, more numerous in CD8+ T cells than in CD4+.

Clones were sequenced by immunoSEQ multiplex PCR, and TCRdb holds only the in-frame ones, with some missing. The profile shows 65,000 to 95,000 clones, 84% of them singletons. With autoimmune disease history or systemic immunosuppression, patients were excluded. The investigators sampled blood at baseline, at cycle 4 day 1, and at cycle 7 day 1. The clonotype comes from an adult with an advanced solid tumor such as melanoma, head and neck, liver or kidney cancer. The genes are TRBV6-1 and TRBJ1-1; the match to TRBD1 covers 8 bases. Sequences were derived from CD4+ or CD8+ T cells sorted from blood, sampled in a trial of the OX40 agonist ivuxolimab. The CDR3 sequence is CASSIQGAGRTEAFF. CDR3 in DNA: TGTGCCAGCAGTATTCAGGGGGCGGGAAGGACTGAAGCTTTCTTT.